These 17 T cell receptor beta chains were sequenced from one sample in a study of T cells in Graves' hyperthyroidism and ophthalmopathy. RNA transcripts served as the template for amplifying TCR beta CDR3 regions. First-round RT-PCR of the TCR CDR3 relied on the HTBI primer set. TCRdb reanalysed the multiplex PCR reads using MiXCR and keeps one entry per CDR3 protein. The sample gives more than 350,000 distinct CDR3 sequences, about 17% of which show up once; roughly a third is in the top ten. The sequenced sample was blood. The receptors originated from a woman younger than 45 with Graves' hyperthyroidism that later progressed to Graves' ophthalmopathy.

This clonotype was observed at least ten times. This chain uses TRBV9 with TRBJ2-3; tentative D call: TRBD1 (5 bases). CDR3 length: 19 amino acids. V gave up 3 bases and J gave up 4 bases, with 27 bases separating them. Per germline, CDR1 SGDLS and CDR2 YYNGEE. This CDR3 is CASSAQYWVGPGLSDTQYF. CDR3 coding DNA: TGTGCCAGCAGCGCCCAGTATTGGGTGGGGCCAGGGTTATCAGATACGCAGTATTTT.

Ten or more counts support this clonotype. The chain is built from TRBV2 and TRBJ2-7; D may be TRBD1 (6 bases). The CDR3 consists of 14 residues. CDR1 and CDR2 from the germline V gene are SNHLY and FYNNEI. Trimming took 7 bases from V and 2 from J, leaving 15 bases between them. CDR3 in DNA: TGTGCCAGCAAGCCGGGACAAGGGACCTACGAGCAGTACTTC. Amino acids: CASKPGQGTYEQYF.

J is TRBJ1-3 and V is TRBV10-3; D is unclear. V was clipped by 1 base and J by 4 bases, with 5 bases between them. Germline V CDR1 and CDR2: ENHRY, SYGVKD. The CDR3 has 13 residues. The CDR3 spells CAISEFLGNTIYF. CDR3 DNA sequence: TGTGCCATCAGTGAGTTTTTAGGAAACACCATATATTTT.

The chain combines TRBV7-9 with TRBJ1-4; TRBD1 matches 7 bases. V shed 5 bases and J 8 bases; nucleotides not matched to a gene: 11. In germline, CDR1 is SEHNR, CDR2 FQNEAQ (reference sequence). The CDR3 totals 15 residues. The CDR3 DNA reads as TGTGCCAGCAGCCGCCGAACGACAGGGAGAGAAAAACTGTTTTTT. Residues: CASSRRTTGREKLFF. The full variable domain, with the rest looked up from reference TRBV7-9 and TRBJ1-4, is DTGVSQNPRHKITKRGQNVTFRCDPISEHNRLYWYRQTLGQGPEFLTYFQNEAQLEKSRLLSDRFSAERPKGSFSTLEIQRTEQGDSAMYLCASSRRTTGREKLFFGSGTQLSVL.

This clonotype was seen at least ten times. V is TRBV2 and J is TRBJ2-3; D is possibly TRBD1 (5 bases). This CDR3 contains 13 residues. In germline, CDR1 is SNHLY, CDR2 FYNNEI. V shed 6 bases and J shed 5 bases, with 12 bases lying between them. The CDR3 here is CASRIQGEDTQYF. As DNA, the CDR3 is TGTGCCAGCAGAATCCAGGGTGAAGATACGCAGTATTTT.

This clonotype was observed a handful of times. The chain combines TRBV4-1 with TRBJ1-3; 8 bases map to TRBD1. Per germline, CDR1 MGHRA and CDR2 YSYEKL. The CDR3 covers 16 residues. V shed 2 bases, J shed 5 bases, and the junction held 8 bases outside the gene matches. CDR3 residues: CASSQPGQDARNTIYF. DNA of the CDR3: TGCGCCAGCAGCCAACCGGGACAGGATGCTAGAAACACCATATATTTT.

Many counts were recorded for this clonotype. This chain connects TRBV28 to TRBJ2-7; the match to TRBD2 covers 8 bases. From germline, CDR1 is MDHEN and CDR2 SYDVKM. Trimming removed 7 bases from V and 2 bases from J; junction bases left unmatched: 22. The CDR3 is made up of 19 amino acids. CDR3 amino acids: CASNSQRGLVSHHPYEQYF. The CDR3, as DNA: TGTGCCAGCAATTCCCAACGGGGACTAGTTTCCCACCACCCCTACGAGCAGTACTTC.

CDR3 sequence: CAITGRQSPYNEQFF. CDR3 DNA sequence: TGTGCCATTACGGGCAGGCAAAGCCCTTACAATGAGCAGTTCTTC. J is TRBJ2-1 and V is TRBV2; D not certain. The length of the CDR3 is 15 residues. V dropped 10 bases and J dropped 4 bases, with 20 bases sitting between them. Germline CDR1 and CDR2: SNHLY and FYNNEI.

This clonotype came up a few times. The chain has TRBV12-5 and TRBJ2-2, with TRBD2 identical over 10 bases. This CDR3 contains 20 residues. The J segment lost 1 base and the V segment lost 2 bases, leaving 13 bases of the junction unmatched. The germline CDR1 and CDR2 sequences are LGHNT and FRNRAP. The CDR3 region has the DNA TGTGCTAGTGGTTTGATATCCGGGACTAGCGTGAACGAGAACACCGGGGAGCTGTTTTTT. Amino acid sequence: CASGLISGTSVNENTGELFF.

This clonotype was recorded many times. V and J are TRBV6-2 or TRBV6-3 and TRBJ1-2; D gene unclear. Between the trimmed V and J ends, which lost 4 bases and 3 bases, there was a span of 12 bases. The CDR3 covers 14 residues. The germline V gene has CDR1 MNHEY and CDR2 SVGEGT. The CDR3 sequence is CASSSPRRDYGYTF. The CDR3, as DNA: TGTGCCAGCAGTTCCCCAAGACGGGACTATGGCTACACCTTC.

There are many counts of this clonotype. The J gene is TRBJ2-3, the V gene TRBV10-3; TRBD2 aligns across 9 bases. The CDR3 has 18 residues. J gave up 6 bases and V 3 bases, and 16 bases lay outside the gene matches. CDR1 is ENHRY, CDR2 SYGVKD, per germline. The CDR3 protein is CAISDSGTSTRVSDTQYF. Written as DNA, the CDR3 is TGTGCCATCAGTGATTCCGGGACTAGCACTCGGGTCTCGGATACGCAGTATTTT.

This clonotype was detected many times. V is TRBV30 and J is TRBJ2-7; 10 nucleotides agree with TRBD1. The trim removed 3 bases at V and 1 base at J, leaving 3 bases unmatched. CDR3 length equals 14 residues. Germline CDR1 reads GTSNPN; CDR2 reads SVGIG (reference sequence). The CDR3 reads CAWRGQGSSYEQYF. CDR3 coding DNA: TGTGCCTGGAGGGGACAGGGGTCTTCCTACGAGCAGTACTTC.

This clonotype was seen only a few times. The chain combines TRBV19 with TRBJ2-7; D is perhaps TRBD1 or TRBD2 (5 bases each). Germline V CDR1 and CDR2: LNHDA, SQIVND (reference sequence). Trimming pared 3 bases from V and 3 bases from J, leaving 18 bases between. The CDR3 loop spans 16 amino acids. The CDR3 here is CASSIVSGARDYEQYF. The CDR3 DNA is TGTGCCAGTAGTATTGTATCCGGGGCCAGGGACTACGAGCAGTACTTC.

The table lists this clonotype with many counts. The chain uses TRBV6-1 and TRBJ2-3; no clear D gene. The CDR3 length is 14 residues. The V and J ends lost 7 bases and 2 bases respectively, with 13 bases between them. Germline-derived CDR1 and CDR2 are MNHNS and SASEGT. This CDR3 is CASTSVGITDTQYF. The CDR3 DNA reads TGTGCCAGCACCTCGGTGGGGATCACAGATACGCAGTATTTT.

This clonotype was detected ten times or more. The chain couples TRBV28 to TRBJ2-7; perhaps TRBD1 as D (5 bases). V lost 2 bases and J lost 4, with 9 bases in between. The germline CDR1 and CDR2 sequences are MDHEN and SYDVKM. This CDR3 comprises 13 residues. The CDR3 region has the DNA TGTGCCAGCAGTTTAAGGGGCCAGTACGAGCAGTACTTC. As protein: CASSLRGQYEQYF.

This clonotype was found many times. The chain combines TRBV30 with TRBJ2-5, with 7 bases identical to TRBD1. This CDR3 spans 14 amino acids. The V gene end was trimmed by 3 bases and the J gene end by 2 bases; junction bases not matched to a gene: 6. CDR1 is GTSNPN, CDR2 SVGIG, per germline (reference sequence). The DNA of the CDR3 is TGTGCCTGGAGCAAGGGACAGCTACAAGAGACCCAGTACTTC. As protein: CAWSKGQLQETQYF.

This clonotype was seen many times. The J gene is TRBJ2-7, the V gene TRBV14; 11 bases line up with TRBD2. CDR3 length: 17 residues. The germline V gene encodes CDR1 SGHDN and CDR2 FVKESK. V shed 1 base, J shed 7 bases, and the junction held 12 bases outside the gene matches. The CDR3 DNA follows: TGTGCCAGCAGCCAAGGACTAGCGGGACCGACTTGGAAAGAGCAGTACTTC. Its protein product is CASSQGLAGPTWKEQYF. The full variable domain, its missing parts supplied by reference TRBV14 and TRBJ2-7, is EAGVTQFPSHSVIEKGQTVTLRCDPISGHDNLYWYRRVMGKEIKFLLHFVKESKQDESGMPNNRFLAERTGGTYSTLKVQPAELEDSGVYFCASSQGLAGPTWKEQYFGPGTRLTVT.